This TCR beta chain was obtained from a study of T cell repertoires in cytomegalovirus infection. About the study: The authors relied on CMV epitopes, both recently identified HLA-C-restricted and well-studied HLA-B-restricted. The public TCR beta signatures pointed to both CMV infection and matching HLA type.

Overall study findings and caveats: Dominating the ex vivo response were HLA-C-restricted CMV-specific TCR beta clonotypes. Cumulative frequency (of public TCR beta family members) identified carriers of CMV plus the relevant HLA.

This clonotype was counted between two and nine times. Antigen specificity is unknown. Germline CDR1 LGHNA, CDR2 YSLEER. CDR3 length: 15 residues. The V and J ends lost 0 bases and 2 bases respectively, with 8 bases between them. TCRdb re-derived calls from the reads in MiXCR, one entry per CDR3 protein. The sample has 750,000 to 900,000 distinct CDR3 sequences, just under 30% seen once; the top ten hold 10% to 15%. The TCR comes from a human donor in good health (CMV status not recorded). Some clones in this sample may be carry-over from other donors' samples. The chain is built from TRBV4-3 and TRBJ2-1, with D unclear. Specimen: cultured CD8+ T cells from PBMCs, collected from culture after CMV antigen stimulation. For the CDR3, the DNA is TGCGCCAGCAGCCAAGACGAGGTCCCCTACAATGAGCAGTTCTTC. It is translated as CASSQDEVPYNEQFF.